The 4 T cell receptor beta chains listed next were all sequenced from one sample in a study of T cells expressing NK-cell markers. After re-calling the 5' RACE reads, TCRdb lists one entry per CDR3 protein, DNA absent. The listing contains a few hundred thousand distinct CDR3 sequences. Material for sequencing was blood T cells: a sorted CD56 or NKG2C T cell subset, CD4+ or CD8+ T cells, or bulk PBMC T cells (not recorded which). The receptors here all came from a man aged 18-69 years in good health.

CDR3 loop: CASSLSVVNEQYF. V gene TRBV5-6 combines with J gene TRBJ2-7. The CDR3 spans 13 residues. CDR1 is SGHDT and CDR2 is YYEEEE in the germline V gene.

The chain links TRBV18 to TRBJ1-1; checking the TCRdb D call of TRBD1 is not possible without DNA. The length of the CDR3 is 15 residues. CDR1 is KGHSH, CDR2 LQKENI, per germline. The chain's CDR3 is CASSPTDRVPTEAFF. Full variable domain (missing parts from reference TRBV18 and TRBJ1-1): NAGVMQNPRHLVRRRGQEARLRCSPMKGHSHVYWYRQLPEEGLKFMVYLQKENIIDESGMPKERFSAEFPKEGPSILRIQQVVRGDSAAYFCASSPTDRVPTEAFFGQGTRLTVV.

This rearrangement joins TRBV29-1 to TRBJ1-1; the TCRdb call, TRBD1, lacks DNA for checking. The CDR3 loop spans 16 amino acids. Germline CDR1 SQVTM, CDR2 ANQGSEA. The CDR3 spells CSVSPRTGGFSGEAFF.

This chain links TRBV6-1 with TRBJ2-1; TCRdb designates TRBD1, a call that cannot be tested without DNA. Germline V gene sequence: CDR1 MNHNS, CDR2 SASEGT. This CDR3 contains 15 residues. The CDR3 loop reads CASSEWQGAYNEQFF.